This T cell receptor beta chain stems from a study of T cells in Graves' hyperthyroidism and ophthalmopathy. Looking at the study overall: Pretreatment peripheral blood was obtained at initial diagnosis.

The CDR3 is made up of 13 amino acids. The germline gives CDR1 GTSNPN, CDR2 SVGIG (reference sequence). V was shortened by 2 bases and J by 4 bases, with 9 bases between the two germline ends. The table lists this clonotype with many counts. Authors of the study amplified TCR beta CDR3 regions from RNA transcripts. The TCR CDR3 was amplified in a first-round RT-PCR using the HTBI primer set. In TCRdb, the multiplex PCR reads were re-called with MiXCR into one record per CDR3 protein. This sample has 300,000 to 450,000 distinct CDR3 sequences; approximately 13% occur once, and the top ten carry less than 25%.

The J gene is TRBJ1-5, the V gene TRBV30; TRBD1 is a possible D gene (6 bases). The TCR originated in a young man with Graves' hyperthyroidism that later progressed to Graves' ophthalmopathy. The sample comprised blood. CDR3 protein: CAWSTQGNQPQHF. CDR3 bases: TGTGCCTGGAGTACGCAGGGGAATCAGCCCCAGCATTTT.